The sequence of this T cell receptor beta chain was determined in a study of regulatory T cells in long-lasting Graves disease. CDR3 length: 15 amino acids. V was trimmed by 4 bases and J by 9 bases, leaving 19 bases between them. Germline loops: CDR1 MDHEN, CDR2 SYDVKM. Study-level results: Persistent patients had a count of shared public clonotypes (approximately 3,000) that exceeded that of new patients (around 960). Peripheral blood, not thyroid tissue, was the sole material studied. Newly diagnosed Graves' patients exceeded persistent ones in TCR diversity.

The time point denotes: newly diagnosed GD, antithyroid drugs for less than 3 months. From PBMCs, RNA was extracted and then used to make the TCR library. This clonotype was found many times. Antigen: not known. Building the TCR beta libraries relied on iRepertoire HTBI primers, and CDR3 regions underwent Arm-PCR. TCRdb reanalysed the multiplex PCR reads using MiXCR and keeps one entry per CDR3 protein. The sample holds 250,000 or so distinct CDR3 sequences, just over 20% seen once. The rearrangement uses TRBV28 and TRBJ2-1; maybe TRBD1 (7 bases). The material sequenced was peripheral blood mononuclear cells (PBMCs), taken at new diagnosis, from a patient treated with antithyroid drugs. This clonotype was sampled from a female donor with Graves disease. CDR3 region: CASSWRSGGHGEQFF. The CDR3 coding sequence is TGTGCCAGCAGTTGGCGGTCAGGGGGGCACGGTGAGCAGTTCTTC.